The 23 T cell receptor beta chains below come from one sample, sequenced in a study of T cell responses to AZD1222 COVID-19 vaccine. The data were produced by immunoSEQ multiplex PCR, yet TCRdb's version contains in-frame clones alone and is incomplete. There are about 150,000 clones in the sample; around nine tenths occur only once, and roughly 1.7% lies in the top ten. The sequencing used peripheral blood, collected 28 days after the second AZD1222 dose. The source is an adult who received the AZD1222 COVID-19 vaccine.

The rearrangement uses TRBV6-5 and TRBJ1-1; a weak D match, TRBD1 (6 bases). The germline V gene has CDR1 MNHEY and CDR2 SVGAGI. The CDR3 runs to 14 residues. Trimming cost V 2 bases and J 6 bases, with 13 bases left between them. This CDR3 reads CASSYEGGFAEAFF. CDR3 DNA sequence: TGTGCCAGCAGTTACGAGGGGGGTTTCGCTGAAGCTTTCTTT.

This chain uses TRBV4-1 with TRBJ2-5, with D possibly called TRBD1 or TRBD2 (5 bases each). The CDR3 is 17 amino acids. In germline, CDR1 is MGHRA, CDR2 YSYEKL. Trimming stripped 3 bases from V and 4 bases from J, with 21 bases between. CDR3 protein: CASSHVTTGLAGETQYF. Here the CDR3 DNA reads TGCGCCAGCAGCCACGTGACGACGGGGCTAGCAGGAGAGACCCAGTACTTC.

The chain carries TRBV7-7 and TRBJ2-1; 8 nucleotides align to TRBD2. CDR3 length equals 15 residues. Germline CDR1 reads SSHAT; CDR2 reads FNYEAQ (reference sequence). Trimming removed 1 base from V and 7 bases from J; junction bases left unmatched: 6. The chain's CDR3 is CASSLGGGPRNEQFF. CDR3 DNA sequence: TGTGCCAGCAGCTTAGGCGGGGGGCCCCGAAATGAGCAGTTCTTC.

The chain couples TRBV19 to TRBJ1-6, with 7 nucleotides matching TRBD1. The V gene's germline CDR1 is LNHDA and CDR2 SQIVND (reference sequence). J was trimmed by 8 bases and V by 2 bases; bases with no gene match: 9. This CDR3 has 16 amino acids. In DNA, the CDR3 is TGTGCCAGTAGTATACCCCGGGACAGAGGCGATTCACCCCTCCACTTT. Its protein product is CASSIPRDRGDSPLHF.

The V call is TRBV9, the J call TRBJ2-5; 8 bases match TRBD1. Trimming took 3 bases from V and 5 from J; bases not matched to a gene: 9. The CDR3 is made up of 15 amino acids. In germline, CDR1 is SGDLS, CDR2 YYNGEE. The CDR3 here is CASSAGGENRETQYF. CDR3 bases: TGTGCCAGCAGCGCAGGGGGCGAGAACAGGGAGACCCAGTACTTC.

DNA for the CDR3: TGTGCCAGCAGCTTAGGGACTAGGGGCAATGAGCAGTTCTTC. This sequence encodes CASSLGTRGNEQFF. The chain is built from TRBV7-3 and TRBJ2-1; 8 bases line up with TRBD2. Germline trimming cut 2 bases from V and 6 bases from J; bases unmatched to any gene: 3. CDR3 length: 14 residues. Germline V gene data show CDR1 as SGHTA and CDR2 as FQGTGA.

CDR3 DNA sequence: TGTGCCTGGAGTGTACTCCGGACAGGGTACTCGAACACTGAAGCTTTCTTT. It yields the protein CAWSVLRTGYSNTEAFF. The chain has TRBV30 and TRBJ1-1; TRBD1 matches at 8 bases. Germline CDR1 GTSNPN, CDR2 SVGIG (reference sequence). The CDR3 loop spans 17 amino acids. V was clipped by 0 bases and J by 1 base; unmatched bases: 10.

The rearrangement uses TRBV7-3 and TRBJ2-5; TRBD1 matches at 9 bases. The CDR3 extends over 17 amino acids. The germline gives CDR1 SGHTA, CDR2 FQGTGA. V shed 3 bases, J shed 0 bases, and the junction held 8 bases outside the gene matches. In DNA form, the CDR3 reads TGTGCCAGCAGCTTCCAAGGACAGGGGAACGACCAAGAGACCCAGTACTTC. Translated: CASSFQGQGNDQETQYF.

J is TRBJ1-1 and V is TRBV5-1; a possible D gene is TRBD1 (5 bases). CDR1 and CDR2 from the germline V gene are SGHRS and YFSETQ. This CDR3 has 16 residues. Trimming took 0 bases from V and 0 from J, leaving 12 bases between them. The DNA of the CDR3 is TGCGCCAGCAGCTTGGCGCAGGGCTACTTGAACACTGAAGCTTTCTTT. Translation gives CASSLAQGYLNTEAFF.

CDR3 in DNA: TGTGCCAGCAGCCGGGACAGGGGTTCCAAACTGTTTTTT. Translated, it gives CASSRDRGSKLFF. This sequence joins TRBV3-1 (or the pseudogene TRBV3-2) and TRBJ1-4; 10 nucleotides line up with TRBD1. Per the germline V gene, CDR1 is LGHDT and CDR2 is YNNKEL (reference sequence). With V trimmed by 4 bases and J by 11 bases, 4 bases remained unmatched. This CDR3 is 13 amino acids long.

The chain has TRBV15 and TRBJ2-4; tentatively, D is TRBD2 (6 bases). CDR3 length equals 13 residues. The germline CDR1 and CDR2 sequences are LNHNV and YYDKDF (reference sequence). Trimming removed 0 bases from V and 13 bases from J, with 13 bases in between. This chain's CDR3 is CATSRDLDYNQYF. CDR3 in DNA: TGTGCCACCAGCAGAGATTTGGACTACAACCAGTACTTC.

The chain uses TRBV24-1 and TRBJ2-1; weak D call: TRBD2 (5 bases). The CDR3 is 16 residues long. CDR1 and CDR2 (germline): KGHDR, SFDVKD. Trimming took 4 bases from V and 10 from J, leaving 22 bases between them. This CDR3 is CATSDQFPNGKGEQFF. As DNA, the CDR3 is TGTGCCACCAGTGACCAATTCCCTAACGGGAAAGGGGAGCAGTTCTTC.

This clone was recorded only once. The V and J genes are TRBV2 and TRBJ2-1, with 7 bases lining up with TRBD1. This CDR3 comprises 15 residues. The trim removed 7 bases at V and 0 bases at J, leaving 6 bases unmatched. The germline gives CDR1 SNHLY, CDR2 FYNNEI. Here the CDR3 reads CASTLGQSSYNEQFF. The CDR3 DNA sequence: TGTGCCAGCACCCTGGGACAGAGCTCCTACAATGAGCAGTTCTTC.

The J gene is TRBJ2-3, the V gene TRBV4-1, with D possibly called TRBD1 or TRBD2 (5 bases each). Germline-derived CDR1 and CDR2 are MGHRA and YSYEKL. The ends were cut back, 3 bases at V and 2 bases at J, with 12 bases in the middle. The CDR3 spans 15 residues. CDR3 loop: CASSHPGRNTDTQYF. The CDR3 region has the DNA TGCGCCAGCAGCCACCCGGGACGTAACACAGATACGCAGTATTTT.

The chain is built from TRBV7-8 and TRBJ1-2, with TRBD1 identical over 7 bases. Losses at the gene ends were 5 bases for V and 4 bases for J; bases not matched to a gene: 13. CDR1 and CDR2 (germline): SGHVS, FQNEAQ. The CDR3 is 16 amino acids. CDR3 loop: CASSPRLTGRTYGYTF. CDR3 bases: TGTGCCAGCAGCCCACGATTGACAGGGCGTACCTATGGCTACACCTTC.

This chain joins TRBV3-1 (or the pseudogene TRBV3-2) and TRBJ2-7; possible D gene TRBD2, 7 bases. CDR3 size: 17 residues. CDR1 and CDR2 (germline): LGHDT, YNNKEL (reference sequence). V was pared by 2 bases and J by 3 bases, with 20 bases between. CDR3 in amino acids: CASSQRRRWGGLYEQYF. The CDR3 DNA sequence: TGTGCCAGCAGCCAAAGACGTCGATGGGGGGGCCTCTACGAGCAGTACTTC.

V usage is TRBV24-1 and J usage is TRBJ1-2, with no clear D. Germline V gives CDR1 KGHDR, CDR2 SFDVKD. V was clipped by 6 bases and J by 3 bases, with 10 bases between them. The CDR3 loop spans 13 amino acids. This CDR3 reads CATSSRTDYGYTF. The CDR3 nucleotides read TGTGCCACCAGTTCTAGAACAGACTATGGCTACACCTTC.

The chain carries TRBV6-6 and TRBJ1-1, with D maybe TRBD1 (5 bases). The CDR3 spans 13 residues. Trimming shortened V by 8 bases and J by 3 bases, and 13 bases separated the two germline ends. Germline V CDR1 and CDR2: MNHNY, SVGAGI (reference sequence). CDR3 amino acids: CASVWGGDTEAFF. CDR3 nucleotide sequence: TGTGCCAGCGTTTGGGGGGGAGACACTGAAGCTTTCTTT.

CDR3 DNA: TGTGCCAGCAGCCCAGAGCCGGGTCCAGGGTGGGAAAAACTGTTTTTT. Protein product: CASSPEPGPGWEKLFF. This chain links TRBV9 with TRBJ1-4; D is perhaps TRBD1 (5 bases). Germline values: CDR1 SGDLS, CDR2 YYNGEE. The CDR3 spans 16 residues. Trimming removed 4 bases from V and 8 bases from J, with 21 bases in between.

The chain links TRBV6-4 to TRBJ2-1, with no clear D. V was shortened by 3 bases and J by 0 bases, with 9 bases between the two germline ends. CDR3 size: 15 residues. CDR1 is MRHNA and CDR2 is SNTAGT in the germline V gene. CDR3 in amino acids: CASSEGVSSYNEQFF. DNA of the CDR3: TGTGCCAGCAGTGAAGGCGTGAGCTCCTACAATGAGCAGTTCTTC.

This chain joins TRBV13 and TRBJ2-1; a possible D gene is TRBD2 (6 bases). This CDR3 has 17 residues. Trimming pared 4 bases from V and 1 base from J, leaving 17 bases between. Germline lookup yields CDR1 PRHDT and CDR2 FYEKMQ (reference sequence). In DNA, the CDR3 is TGTGCCAGCAGCTCCTTAGCGGCGGGAACATCCTACAATGAGCAGTTCTTC. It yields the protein CASSSLAAGTSYNEQFF.

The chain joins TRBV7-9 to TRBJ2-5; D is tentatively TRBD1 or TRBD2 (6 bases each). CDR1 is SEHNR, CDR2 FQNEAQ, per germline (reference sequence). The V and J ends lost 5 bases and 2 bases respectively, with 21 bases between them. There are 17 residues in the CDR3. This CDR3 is CASSPEGGAVMQETQYF. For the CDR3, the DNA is TGTGCCAGCAGCCCAGAGGGGGGAGCGGTTATGCAAGAGACCCAGTACTTC.

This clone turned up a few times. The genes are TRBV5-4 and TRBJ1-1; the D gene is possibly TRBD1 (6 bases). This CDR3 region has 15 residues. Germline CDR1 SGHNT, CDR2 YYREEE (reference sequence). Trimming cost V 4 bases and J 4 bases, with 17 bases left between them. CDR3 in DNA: TGTGCCAGCAGCCTAAATCAGGGGCTAGGCACTGAAGCTTTCTTT. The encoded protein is CASSLNQGLGTEAFF.